This T cell receptor (beta chain) is from a study of blood T cell repertoires in COVID-19. The overall study: Italy, Spain and the United States were the sources of the convalescent and acute COVID-19 samples.

Original processing notes: Amplification of reference gene primers was used by the study to estimate nucleated cell counts. The assay was immunoSEQ multiplex PCR, and TCRdb's table has in-frame clones only and misses some. The V and J calls and clone size were taken over from that table, and D and trimming were inferred from the DNA. The repertoire holds 300,000 to 450,000 clones, with around nine tenths as singletons. Germline trimming cut 4 bases from V and 5 bases from J; bases unmatched to any gene: 5. The CDR3 has 14 amino acids. CDR1 LNHDA and CDR2 SQIVND come from the germline V gene (reference sequence).

The clonotype comes from a woman younger than 35 who had recovered from COVID-19. Input material: PBMCs or T cells enriched from blood (not recorded which). V gene TRBV19 combines with J gene TRBJ1-5; 7 bases fit TRBD1. CDR3 coding DNA: TGTGCCAGTAGTAGGCGGGACAGCTATCAGCCCCAGCATTTT. Its protein is CASSRRDSYQPQHF.